This T cell receptor (beta chain) was identified in a study of CD8 T cells in ankylosing spondylitis. Study conclusions and caveats: Prior work had noted some motif variants in reactive arthritis blood and synovial fluid. Significant enrichment of disease-linked clones was reported in matched ankylosing spondylitis synovial fluid. The study identified a TCR beta motif of under 10 highly homologous variants that appeared characteristic of ankylosing spondylitis blood.

Only a few counts were recorded for this clonotype. Its specificity is not known. Quantitative molecular-barcoded 5'-RACE generated the TCR beta libraries. In TCRdb, the 5' RACE reads were re-called with MiXCR into one record per CDR3 protein. The sample comprises some 840,000 distinct CDR3 sequences, approximately 10% of which are singletons, and approximately 0.5% rests with the top ten. Trimming pared 3 bases from V and 7 bases from J, leaving 16 bases between. CDR3 length equals 14 residues. Germline CDR1 DFQATT, CDR2 SNEGSKA (reference sequence). The clonotype was recovered from a male donor with ankylosing spondylitis. The sequencing sample was made of blood, either unsorted or a sorted T cell fraction (not recorded which). V and J are TRBV20-1 and TRBJ2-4; D is tentatively TRBD1 or TRBD2 (6 bases each). CDR3 coding DNA: TGCAGTGCTAGCATGTGGGGGGCGAGGAACATTCAGTACTTC. Protein: CSASMWGARNIQYF.